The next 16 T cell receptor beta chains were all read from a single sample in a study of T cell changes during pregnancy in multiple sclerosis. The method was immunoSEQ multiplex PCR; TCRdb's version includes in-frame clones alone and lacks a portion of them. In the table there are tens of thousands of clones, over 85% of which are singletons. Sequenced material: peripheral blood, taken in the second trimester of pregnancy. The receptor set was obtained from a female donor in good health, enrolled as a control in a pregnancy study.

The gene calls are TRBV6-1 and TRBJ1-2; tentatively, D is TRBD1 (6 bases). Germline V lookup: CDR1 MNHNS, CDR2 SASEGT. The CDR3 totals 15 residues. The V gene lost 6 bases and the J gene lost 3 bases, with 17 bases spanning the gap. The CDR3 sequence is CASSVNRDPYYGYTF. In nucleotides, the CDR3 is TGTGCCAGCAGCGTAAACAGGGACCCTTACTATGGCTACACCTTC.

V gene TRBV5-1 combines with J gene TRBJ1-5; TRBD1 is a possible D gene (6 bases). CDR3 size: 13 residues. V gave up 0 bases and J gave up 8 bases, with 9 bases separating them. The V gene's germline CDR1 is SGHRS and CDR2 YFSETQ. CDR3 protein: CASSLGGGEPQHF. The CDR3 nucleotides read TGCGCCAGCAGCTTGGGAGGGGGTGAGCCCCAGCATTTT.

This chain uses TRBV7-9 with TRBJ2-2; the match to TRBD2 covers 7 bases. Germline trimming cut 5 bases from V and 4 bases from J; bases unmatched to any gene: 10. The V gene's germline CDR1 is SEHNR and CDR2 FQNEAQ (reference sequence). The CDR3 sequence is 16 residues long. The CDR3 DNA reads TGTGCCAGCAGCCCGGCGAGGGCGGGAGTCACCGGGGAGCTGTTTTTT. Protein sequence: CASSPARAGVTGELFF.

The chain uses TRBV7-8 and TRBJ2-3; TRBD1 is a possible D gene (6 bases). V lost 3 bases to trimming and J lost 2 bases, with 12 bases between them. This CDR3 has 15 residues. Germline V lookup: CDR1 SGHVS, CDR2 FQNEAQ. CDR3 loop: CASSFRQEATDTQYF. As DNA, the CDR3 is TGTGCCAGCAGCTTCCGACAGGAAGCCACAGATACGCAGTATTTT.

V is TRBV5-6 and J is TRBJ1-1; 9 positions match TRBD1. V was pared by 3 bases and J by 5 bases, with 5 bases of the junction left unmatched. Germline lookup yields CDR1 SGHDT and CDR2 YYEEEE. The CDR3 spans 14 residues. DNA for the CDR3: TGTGCCAGCAGCTGGACAGGGGAAGGAACTGAAGCTTTCTTT. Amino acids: CASSWTGEGTEAFF.

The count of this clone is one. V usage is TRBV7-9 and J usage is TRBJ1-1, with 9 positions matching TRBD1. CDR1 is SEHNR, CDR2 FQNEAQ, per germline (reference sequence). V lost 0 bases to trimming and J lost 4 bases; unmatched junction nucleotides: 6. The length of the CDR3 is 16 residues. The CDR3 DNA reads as TGTGCCAGCAGCTTAGCCGGGACAGGGAGTAGCACTGAAGCTTTCTTT. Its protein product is CASSLAGTGSSTEAFF. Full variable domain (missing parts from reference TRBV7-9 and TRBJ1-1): DTGVSQNPRHKITKRGQNVTFRCDPISEHNRLYWYRQTLGQGPEFLTYFQNEAQLEKSRLLSDRFSAERPKGSFSTLEIQRTEQGDSAMYLCASSLAGTGSSTEAFFGQGTRLTVV.

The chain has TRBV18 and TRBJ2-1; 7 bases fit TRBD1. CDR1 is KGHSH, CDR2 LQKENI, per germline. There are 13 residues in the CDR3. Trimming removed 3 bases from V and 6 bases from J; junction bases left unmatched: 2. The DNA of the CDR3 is TGTGCCAGCTCACCGACAGGGTTCAATGAGCAGTTCTTC. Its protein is CASSPTGFNEQFF. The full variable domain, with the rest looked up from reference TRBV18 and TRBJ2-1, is NAGVMQNPRHLVRRRGQEARLRCSPMKGHSHVYWYRQLPEEGLKFMVYLQKENIIDESGMPKERFSAEFPKEGPSILRIQQVVRGDSAAYFCASSPTGFNEQFFGPGTRLTVL.

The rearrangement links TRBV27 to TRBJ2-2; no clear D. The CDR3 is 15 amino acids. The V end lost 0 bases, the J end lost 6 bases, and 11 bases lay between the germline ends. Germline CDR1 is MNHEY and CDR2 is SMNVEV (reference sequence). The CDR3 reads CASSLSPRLAGELFF. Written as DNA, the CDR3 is TGTGCCAGCAGTTTATCCCCCCGGTTGGCCGGGGAGCTGTTTTTT.

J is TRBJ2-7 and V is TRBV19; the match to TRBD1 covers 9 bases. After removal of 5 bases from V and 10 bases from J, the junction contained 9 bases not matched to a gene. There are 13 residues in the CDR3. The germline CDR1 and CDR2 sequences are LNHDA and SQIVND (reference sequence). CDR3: CASSLRPDRGQYF. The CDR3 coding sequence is TGTGCCAGTAGTTTAAGACCGGACAGGGGCCAGTACTTC.

DNA of the CDR3: TGTGCCAGCAGATCACAGGGTGGCACTGAAGCTTTCTTT. This gives the protein CASRSQGGTEAFF. The V and J genes are TRBV28 and TRBJ1-1; possible D gene TRBD1, 6 bases. The CDR3 has 13 residues. The germline gives CDR1 MDHEN, CDR2 SYDVKM. Trimming removed 6 bases from V and 4 bases from J, with 12 bases in between. The full variable domain, completed using reference TRBV28 and TRBJ1-1, is DVKVTQSSRYLVKRTGEKVFLECVQDMDHENMFWYRQDPGLGLRLIYFSYDVKMKEKGDIPEGYSVSREKKERFSLILESASTNQTSMYLCASRSQGGTEAFFGQGTRLTVV.

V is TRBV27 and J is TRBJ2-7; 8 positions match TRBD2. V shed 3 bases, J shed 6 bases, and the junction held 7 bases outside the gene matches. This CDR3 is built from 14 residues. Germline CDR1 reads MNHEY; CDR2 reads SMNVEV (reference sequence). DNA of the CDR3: TGTGCCAGCAGTTTTTCGGGACTAGGTCGCGAGCAGTACTTC. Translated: CASSFSGLGREQYF.

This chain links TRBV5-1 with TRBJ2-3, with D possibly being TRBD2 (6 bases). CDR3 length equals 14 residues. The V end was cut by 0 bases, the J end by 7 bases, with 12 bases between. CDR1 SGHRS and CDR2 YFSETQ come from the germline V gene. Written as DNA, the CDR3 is TGCGCCAGCAGCTTGGTTTTCGGCGGGAATACGCAGTATTTT. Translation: CASSLVFGGNTQYF.

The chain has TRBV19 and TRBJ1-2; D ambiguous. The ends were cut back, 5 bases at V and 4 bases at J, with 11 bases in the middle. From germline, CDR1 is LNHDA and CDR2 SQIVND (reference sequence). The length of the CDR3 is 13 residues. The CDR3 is CASSYRGSYGYTF. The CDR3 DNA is TGTGCCAGTAGTTACCGGGGAAGCTATGGCTACACCTTC.

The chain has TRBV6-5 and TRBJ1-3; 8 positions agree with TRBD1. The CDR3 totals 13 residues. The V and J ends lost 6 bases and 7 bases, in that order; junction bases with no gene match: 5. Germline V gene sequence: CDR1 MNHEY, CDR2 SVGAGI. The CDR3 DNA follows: TGTGCCAGCAGGGGACAGGTTGGGAACACCATATATTTT. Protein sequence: CASRGQVGNTIYF.

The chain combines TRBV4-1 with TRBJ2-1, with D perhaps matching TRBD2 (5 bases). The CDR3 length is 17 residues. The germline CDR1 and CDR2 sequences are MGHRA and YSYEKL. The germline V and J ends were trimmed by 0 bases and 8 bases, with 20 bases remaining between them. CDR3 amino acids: CASSQDRVGEGSYEQFF. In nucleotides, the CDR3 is TGCGCCAGCAGCCAAGATAGGGTGGGAGAAGGGAGCTATGAGCAGTTCTTC.

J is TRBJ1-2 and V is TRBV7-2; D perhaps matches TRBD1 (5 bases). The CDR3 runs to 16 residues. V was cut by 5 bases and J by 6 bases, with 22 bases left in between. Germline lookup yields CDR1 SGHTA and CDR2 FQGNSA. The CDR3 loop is CASSNGGGTGRDGYTF. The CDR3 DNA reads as TGTGCCAGCAGCAATGGGGGGGGTACGGGCAGGGATGGCTACACCTTC.